This is a list of T cell receptor beta chains from one sample in a study of vaccination and CD4 T cells after COVID-19. A single record per CDR3 protein comes from TCRdb applying MiXCR to the PCR reads. The table includes 15,000 to 20,000 distinct CDR3 sequences, about half detected once. These receptors have no identified antigens. Sequenced material: CD4+ T cells from blood, cultured in vitro. The origin of the receptors is a human donor who had recovered from COVID-19. CDR3s include the opening cysteine and the closing phenylalanine or tryptophan. The order of the fields is V gene, J gene, clone size, D gene, CDR3 protein, CDR3 DNA. D genes are given only for firm matches. The size of a clone is reported for some rows only, either as once, few or many, or as a class for expanded clones.

TRBV11-1	TRBJ2-2	few	.	CASSTRTNTGELFF	TGTGCCAGCAGCACTAGAACAAACACCGGGGAGCTGTTTTTT
TRBV5-1	TRBJ1-1	.	.	CASSLGGGVTEAFF	TGCGCCAGCAGCTTGGGGGGAGGGGTCACTGAAGCTTTCTTT
TRBV25-1	TRBJ1-2	few	TRBD1	CASSWTGQNVGYTF	TGTGCCAGCAGTTGGACAGGGCAGAATGTGGGCTACACCTTC
TRBV12-3/TRBV12-4	TRBJ1-1	.	.	CASRGRGDRTEAFF	TGTGCCAGCAGGGGCCGCGGTGACCGCACTGAAGCTTTCTTT
TRBV6-1	TRBJ1-2	.	.	CASSERTGRVGYTF	TGTGCCAGCAGTGAAAGGACCGGGCGTGTTGGCTACACCTTC
TRBV2	TRBJ2-2	few	TRBD2	CASSLASGGWNTGELFF	TGTGCCAGCAGCCTCGCTAGCGGGGGATGGAACACCGGGGAGCTGTTTTTT
TRBV28	TRBJ1-2	few	TRBD1	CATGTTGHNGYTF	TGTGCCACAGGAACGACAGGGCATAATGGCTACACCTTC
TRBV11-3	TRBJ2-3	.	.	CASSLVGKDTQYF	TGTGCCAGCAGCTTAGTGGGGAAGGATACGCAGTATTTT
TRBV7-8	TRBJ2-3	.	TRBD2	CATNKRGKAADTQYF	TGTGCCACGAATAAGCGGGGGAAAGCGGCAGATACGCAGTATTTT
TRBV5-8	TRBJ1-2	once	.	CASSLSLLPNYGYTF	TGTGCCAGCAGCTTGTCACTTCTCCCTAACTATGGCTACACCTTC
TRBV7-9	TRBJ2-7	.	TRBD1	CASSLSGTVGYEQYF	TGTGCCAGCAGCCTCTCCGGGACAGTGGGCTACGAGCAGTACTTC
TRBV19	TRBJ1-2	few	TRBD1	CASSIGQGDNYGYTF	TGTGCCAGTAGTATAGGACAGGGGGACAACTATGGCTACACCTTC
TRBV7-2	TRBJ1-2	.	TRBD1	CASSSGTGDRGYTF	TGTGCCAGCAGCTCCGGGACAGGGGACCGGGGCTACACCTTC
TRBV12-3/TRBV12-4	TRBJ1-5	.	.	CASSLASPGGNQPQHF	TGTGCCAGCAGTTTAGCGTCGCCGGGGGGGAATCAGCCCCAGCATTTT
TRBV27	TRBJ2-1	few	TRBD2	CASSPGTSGRDEQFF	TGTGCCAGCAGCCCCGGGACTAGCGGGAGGGATGAGCAGTTCTTC